The 2 T cell receptor beta chains below come from one sample, sequenced in a study of CD8+CD57+ T cells in acquired aplastic anemia. For CDR3 and TCR beta VDJ profiling, genomic DNA was the template used. TCRdb passed the reads through MiXCR, listing each CDR3 protein once. The sample lists hundreds of thousands of distinct CDR3 sequences; approximately 60% were seen once. Only patients with CD8+CD57+ cell expansion on flow cytometry were chosen for sequencing. The sample taken for sequencing was sorted CD4+, CD8+, or CD8+CD57+ T cells (not recorded which) from PBMCs. The receptors stem from a human donor with aplastic anemia.

The chain joins TRBV5-1 to TRBJ2-6; 8 bases agree with TRBD1. Germline CDR1 SGHRS, CDR2 YFSETQ. CDR3 length: 19 residues. V lost 1 base, J lost 3 bases, and 12 bases stayed unmatched. This CDR3 reads CASSLSPYRGESGANVLTF. The CDR3, as DNA: TGCGCCAGCAGCTTGTCCCCTTACAGGGGGGAGAGTGGGGCCAACGTCCTGACTTTC.

The chain couples TRBV2 to TRBJ1-1; a possible D gene is TRBD1 (6 bases). Germline CDR1 SNHLY, CDR2 FYNNEI. Trimming removed 8 bases from V and 5 bases from J, with 15 bases in between. The CDR3 loop spans 13 amino acids. CDR3 sequence: CASPRGARTEAFF. CDR3 in DNA: TGTGCCAGCCCCCGGGGGGCACGGACTGAAGCTTTCTTT. Full variable domain (rest looked up from reference TRBV2 and TRBJ1-1): EPEVTQTPSHQVTQMGQEVILRCVPISNHLYFYWYRQILGQKVEFLVSFYNNEISEKSEIFDDQFSVERPDGSNFTLKIRSTKLEDSAMYFCASPRGARTEAFFGQGTRLTVV.